The 6 T cell receptor beta chains below were found in one sample sequenced in a study of cytomegalovirus exposure and HLA in healthy donors. With 60 Vbeta and 13 Jbeta primers, the PCR was carried out. Repertoires were generated with immunoSEQ multiplex PCR, while TCRdb's copy carries only in-frame clones and drops some. The sample shows 200,000 or so clones, 75% to 85% of them seen only once. Sequencing used PBMCs. The receptors originated from a woman between 18 and 29 years old in good health and CMV-seropositive.

V gene TRBV2 combines with J gene TRBJ1-1; no definite D call. Trimming pared 10 bases from V and 1 base from J, leaving 7 bases between. The CDR3 length is 11 residues. Germline CDR1 is SNHLY and CDR2 is FYNNEI. The DNA of the CDR3 is TGTGCCATCACAGCGAACACTGAAGCTTTCTTT. It is translated as CAITANTEAFF.

V and J are TRBV7-3 and TRBJ2-6, with 7 bases aligning to TRBD1. Germline-derived CDR1 and CDR2 are SGHTA and FQGTGA. Losses at the gene ends were 3 bases for V and 2 bases for J; bases not matched to a gene: 7. This CDR3 has 17 amino acids. The CDR3 loop reads CASSFWTGNTGANVLTF. The CDR3, as DNA: TGTGCCAGCAGCTTCTGGACAGGAAACACTGGGGCCAACGTCCTGACTTTC.

This clone was seen a few times. This rearrangement joins TRBV6-5 to TRBJ1-4; D is ambiguous. In germline, CDR1 is MNHEY, CDR2 SVGAGI. CDR3 size: 13 residues. Deletions cut 4 bases from V and 8 bases from J, with 11 bases between. DNA of the CDR3: TGTGCCAGCAGTTCACAGATCCAAGAAAAACTGTTTTTT. It is translated as CASSSQIQEKLFF.

V gene TRBV4-1 combines with J gene TRBJ1-1, with a tentative D call TRBD1 (6 bases). The CDR3 is 12 amino acids. Deletions cut 2 bases from V and 7 bases from J, with 8 bases between. Germline assignment: CDR1 MGHRA and CDR2 YSYEKL. The CDR3 spells CASSQTGNEAFF. The CDR3 DNA sequence: TGCGCCAGCAGCCAAACAGGGAATGAAGCTTTCTTT.

This rearrangement joins TRBV4-3 to TRBJ2-5; tentative D call: TRBD2 (6 bases). This CDR3 region has 15 residues. V shed 1 base and J shed 2 bases, with 11 bases lying between them. The germline gives CDR1 LGHNA, CDR2 YSLEER. CDR3 DNA: TGCGCCAGCAGCCAAGTCGGGCGGGGACAAGAGACCCAGTACTTC. It yields the protein CASSQVGRGQETQYF.

This chain joins TRBV6-4 and TRBJ1-1, with TRBD1 identical over 8 bases. This CDR3 spans 14 amino acids. CDR1 and CDR2 (germline): MRHNA, SNTAGT. The J segment lost 6 bases and the V segment lost 6 bases, leaving 9 bases of the junction unmatched. In DNA, the CDR3 is TGTGCCAGCAGACCGGACAGGGCATCGTCTGAAGCTTTCTTT. Translating gives CASRPDRASSEAFF.